A selection of T cell receptor beta chains follows, all from one sample in a study of blood T cells in healthy people across ages. TCRdb ran MiXCR on the 5' RACE reads and lists one entry per CDR3 protein. This sample yields some 1.8 million distinct CDR3 sequences, of which around 40% are seen a single time; around 23% belongs to the top ten. The sequenced material came from blood. The receptors were gathered from a human donor in good health. Each CDR3 is given with its conserved first and last residue. The order of the fields is V gene, J gene, CDR3 protein.

TRBV15	TRBJ2-4	CATSSPEDIQYF
TRBV28	TRBJ2-7	CAIKRDAGYEQYF
TRBV9	TRBJ1-5	CASSFSDSYQPQHF
TRBV2	TRBJ2-3	CARAGTSGSSTDTQYF
TRBV30	TRBJ2-1	CAWRTRGNEQFF
TRBV28	TRBJ1-5	CASTHQVGEPQHF
TRBV28	TRBJ2-7	CASSLGDKSLYEQYF
TRBV15	TRBJ2-7	CATSRGTSGGEYF
TRBV29-1	TRBJ2-3	CSVEPETDTQYF
TRBV5-5	TRBJ2-1	CASSLAIGTSGREQFF
TRBV27	TRBJ2-3	CASSSVRGSTDTQYF
TRBV6-1	TRBJ2-7	CASTRQGETYEQYF
TRBV6-2/TRBV6-3	TRBJ1-2	CASRPDRVYGYTF
TRBV5-1	TRBJ1-2	CASSSGTGGSGYTF
TRBV20-1	.	CSCAGPGFEQYF
TRBV7-9	TRBJ2-7	CASSLGLEQDGGLNYEQYF
TRBV3-1	TRBJ2-1	CASSQEILAGGQSPNEQFF
TRBV6-5	TRBJ2-5	CASSYTRQGAIRGTQYF
TRBV4-1	TRBJ1-2	CASSQSWGDRNYGYTF
TRBV2	TRBJ1-2	CVSSGDSCYGYTF
TRBV29-1	TRBJ2-7	CSAAPGTSGSYEQYF
TRBV20-1	TRBJ1-2	CSAIFSFYGYTF
TRBV12-3/TRBV12-4	TRBJ1-1	CASSLSTGYKAFF
TRBV11-2	TRBJ2-3	CASSSIRGTSPSTDTQYF
TRBV4-3	TRBJ1-1	CASSQRVATEAFF
TRBV20-1	TRBJ1-2	CSAGGPKENYGYTF
TRBV7-3	TRBJ2-1	CASSSLGGHNEQFF
TRBV4-3	.	CASSQDAVGALYEQYF
TRBV10-3	TRBJ2-1	CAISEVWQGARNEQFF
TRBV6-1	TRBJ1-2	CASRGDRETYGYTF
TRBV12-3/TRBV12-4	TRBJ2-3	CASSLYSGATDTQYF
TRBV9	TRBJ1-6	CASSVGSLMPLHF
TRBV20-1	TRBJ1-6	CSASLGRGSPLHF
TRBV6-1	TRBJ1-5	CASMGLVPYSNQPQHF
TRBV6-2/TRBV6-3	TRBJ2-1	CASSRGLEVLEQFF
TRBV4-1	TRBJ2-2	CASSQQTGGHAGELFF
TRBV5-1	TRBJ1-1	CASSPTAVGRGAEAFF
TRBV4-2	TRBJ2-1	CASSRDAFSNEQFF
TRBV7-2	TRBJ1-1	CASSLAGRGGQAFF
TRBV6-1	TRBJ2-3	CASSEVGSVWLYF
TRBV6-2/TRBV6-3	TRBJ1-6	CASSNTRPNNSPLHF
TRBV2	TRBJ1-2	CASARLADRGGYTF
TRBV24-1	TRBJ2-1	CATSQRWGEQFF
TRBV4-1	TRBJ2-3	CASSPLAGYTDTQYF
TRBV7-8	TRBJ1-5	CASSLDRNTNQPQHF
TRBV29-1	TRBJ1-1	CSVDRAGREPEAFF
TRBV29-1	TRBJ2-6	CSVKDQARVSGANVLTF
TRBV20-1	TRBJ1-1	CSASWQGRMNTEAFF
TRBV20-1	TRBJ1-6	CSATHIRRNSPLHF
TRBV7-2	TRBJ1-5	CASSLYRYQPQHF
TRBV20-1	TRBJ2-7	CSARDRRTVGSYEQYF
TRBV7-9	TRBJ2-5	CASTLDSQETQYF
TRBV28	TRBJ2-1	CASSPSRQRYSYNEQFF
TRBV4-1	TRBJ2-5	CASSQVWWGETQYF
TRBV6-2/TRBV6-3	TRBJ2-5	CASSYTMVVLGEQYF
TRBV27	TRBJ2-7	CASKGTNSYEQYF
TRBV9	TRBJ1-4	CASSVQGGFEKLFF
TRBV7-8	TRBJ2-7	CASSLVGSRPYEQYF
TRBV20-1	TRBJ2-1	CSARGMEASYNEQFF